This TCR beta chain was documented in a study of CD8+ T cells in alopecia areata (dated by TCRdb to the late 2010s). Context from the whole study: In both human patients and the C3H/HeJ mouse model, the study applied high-throughput TCRbeta sequencing to look at T cell clonal expansion in alopecia areata. Amplification of TCRbeta CDR3 regions was done by immunoSEQ multiplex PCR using 35 Vbeta forward primers and 13 Jbeta reverse primers. Scalp clonality was compared among normal scalp (n=4), patchy alopecia areata scalp (n=8), and alopecia totalis/universalis scalp (n=8). In humans, TCRbeta sequencing was performed on scalp tissue and on sorted CD4+ and CD8+ peripheral blood T cells from healthy controls and from patients with patchy or totalis/universalis alopecia areata. RNA came from the PAXgene miRNA kit for fixed scalp, the miRNeasy kit for PBMCs, and the RNeasy kit for mouse skin.

The research as a whole found: Shared TCR sequences between patients were less evident than in mice, which may be partly attributable to HLA diversity in the patient population. Compared with normal scalp, lesional scalp, particularly in alopecia totalis/universalis, had higher clonality and more expanded CD8+ clones, which suggests antigenic drive. Unlike mouse skin, which is dominated by gammadelta T cells, normal human skin has resident alphabeta T cells that are also sequenced, and this complicates analysis of the scalp TCR repertoire.

Library method: the immunoSEQ multiplex PCR assay. To provide template for TCR sequencing, every sample had RNA extracted and reverse transcribed into cDNA. SuperScript III was used for first-strand cDNA synthesis, primed with a 2:1 mix of oligo-dT and random hexamers. A synthetic immune receptor repertoire was used to assess amplification bias, and residual bias was removed computationally. The authors processed their data as follows. After raw reads were preprocessed to remove errors, the CDR3 was defined following IMGT conventions as running from the conserved cysteine to phenylalanine. To get clonality, Shannon entropy was normalized by log2 of the number of productive unique TCRs and the result was subtracted from 1. CD4 or CD8 identity of scalp clones was inferred by cross-referencing scalp TCRbeta sequences with sorted blood CD4 and CD8 repertoires. Drawn from immuneACCESS, this table holds only the in-frame rearrangements with V and J called that TCRdb kept. Clones are partly lost; checked studies trace under half to an unresolved V gene and leave the rest unexplained. V, J and clone size were drawn from that table, and D and trimming were deduced from the DNA. The sample yields 120,000 or so clones; around 50% were counted once. Clones ranked in the top ten supply roughly 10% of the sample.

CDR1 and CDR2 are read off the germline V gene as SGHRS and YFSETQ. Including the terminal cysteine and phenylalanine, the CDR3 comprises 11 residues. Left in the record is the CDR3 DNA by itself, 33 bases read in frame from the first base. V loses 5 bases of germline sequence and J loses 5 bases, and the interval between the two ends is 5 bases. This clone was recorded a few times. The specificity of this receptor is unknown. Base quality data are lacking; no much larger clone is found one base away. Lesional scalp punch biopsies and peripheral blood were collected from alopecia areata patients. PBMCs were isolated by density centrifugation and stained for CD3, CD4 and CD8, after which CD4+ and CD8+ T cells were sorted on a FACSAria. Alopecia areata patients who were not treated were recruited through a multicenter biomarker study. In a handful of patients from the biomarker study, blood CD8+ T cells were sorted further into NKG2D-low and NKG2D-high fractions.

This receptor chain uses TRBV5-1 and TRBJ2-1, with no D gene named confidently. The sequenced material came from NKG2D-low CD8+ T cells sorted from blood. Explained via the paper, the cell subset or site label denotes: sorted CD8+ NKG2D-low blood T cells. The receptor was isolated from a human donor with alopecia areata. The bases read TGCGCCAGCAGTAGGGACAATGAGCAGTTCTTC. This gives the protein CASSRDNEQFF. Beyond the CDR3, the reference TRBV5-1 and TRBJ2-1 genes provide the residues; the full variable domain reads: KAGVTQTPRYLIKTRGQQVTLSCSPISGHRSVSWYQQTPGQGLQFLFEYFSETQRNKGNFPGRFSGRQFSNSRSEMNVSTLELGDSALYLCASSRDNEQFFGPGTRLTVL.